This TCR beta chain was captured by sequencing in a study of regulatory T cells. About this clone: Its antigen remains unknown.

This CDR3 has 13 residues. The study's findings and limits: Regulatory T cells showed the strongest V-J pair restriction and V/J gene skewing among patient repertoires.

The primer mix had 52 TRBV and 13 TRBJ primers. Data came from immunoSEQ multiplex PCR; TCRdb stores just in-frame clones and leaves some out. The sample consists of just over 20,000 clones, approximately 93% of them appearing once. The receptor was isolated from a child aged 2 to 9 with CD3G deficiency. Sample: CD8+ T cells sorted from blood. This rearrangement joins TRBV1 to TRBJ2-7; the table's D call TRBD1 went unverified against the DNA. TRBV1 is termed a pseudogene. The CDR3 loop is CTSSPHPPYEQYF. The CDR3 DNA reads TGCACCAGCAGCCCACATCCCCCCTACGAGCAGTACTTC.